A selection of T cell receptor beta chains follows, all from one sample in a study of lymphopenia after photon versus proton radiotherapy. Profiled with immunoSEQ multiplex PCR; TCRdb holds only in-frame clones, not every one. The table lists around 25,000 clones, approximately 89% of them singletons. The sequences come from peripheral blood, collected from a patient treated with photon-based radiotherapy. All receptors come from a man aged 25-45 years with gastric cancer. CDR3s include the opening cysteine and the closing phenylalanine or tryptophan. The order of the fields is V gene, D gene, J gene, CDR3 DNA, CDR3 protein. The D gene is left open where the match is weak.

v_call: TRBV16
d_call: -
j_call: TRBJ1-1
cdr3_nt: TGTGCCAGCAGCCAATTCGGGAGGGGGACTGAAGCTTTCTTT
cdr3_aa: CASSQFGRGTEAFF

v_call: TRBV6-5
d_call: -
j_call: TRBJ2-3
cdr3_nt: TGTGCCAGCAGTTACTCGTGGCGGACCCACACAGATACGCAGTATTTT
cdr3_aa: CASSYSWRTHTDTQYF

v_call: TRBV2
d_call: -
j_call: TRBJ2-5
cdr3_nt: TGTGCCAGCAGCGAACGCCCATACGGGGGACGGGAGACCCAGTACTTC
cdr3_aa: CASSERPYGGRETQYF

v_call: TRBV2
d_call: -
j_call: TRBJ2-7
cdr3_nt: TGTGCCAGTTCCTTGGACGGTGGGTACGAGCAGTACTTC
cdr3_aa: CASSLDGGYEQYF

v_call: TRBV6-1
d_call: TRBD2
j_call: TRBJ2-4
cdr3_nt: TGTGCCAGCAGTGAACGCCCAAGGTTCGGGGGGGTCGGACACATTCAGTACTTC
cdr3_aa: CASSERPRFGGVGHIQYF

v_call: TRBV13
d_call: TRBD2
j_call: TRBJ2-2
cdr3_nt: TGTGCCAGCAGCCGGACTAGCGGGAATGGCGGGGAGCTGTTTTTT
cdr3_aa: CASSRTSGNGGELFF

v_call: TRBV19
d_call: -
j_call: TRBJ2-2
cdr3_nt: TGTGCCAGTAGTATCTTTTCGGGGGCTGGCACCGGGGAGCTGTTTTTT
cdr3_aa: CASSIFSGAGTGELFF

v_call: TRBV28
d_call: -
j_call: TRBJ2-7
cdr3_nt: TGTGCCAGCAGTGCTCAGGGCTCCTACGAGCAGTACTTC
cdr3_aa: CASSAQGSYEQYF

v_call: TRBV21-1
d_call: -
j_call: TRBJ1-2
cdr3_nt: TGTGCCAGCAGCAAAGGAGGACTTGAGGCCTACACCTTC
cdr3_aa: CASSKGGLEAYTF

v_call: TRBV5-4
d_call: -
j_call: TRBJ1-1
cdr3_nt: TGTGCCAGCAGCGCACCAGGGGAGACTGAAGCTTTCTTT
cdr3_aa: CASSAPGETEAFF

v_call: TRBV6-5
d_call: -
j_call: TRBJ2-1
cdr3_nt: TGTGCCAGCAGAACCGGGGCCAATGAGCAGTTCTTC
cdr3_aa: CASRTGANEQFF

v_call: TRBV6-5
d_call: -
j_call: TRBJ2-1
cdr3_nt: TGTGCCAGTTCTGGGGCCAATGAGCAGTTCTTC
cdr3_aa: CASSGANEQFF

v_call: TRBV6-5
d_call: TRBD1
j_call: TRBJ1-3
cdr3_nt: TGTGCCAGCACCTCAGGGGGCTCTGGAAACACCATATATTTT
cdr3_aa: CASTSGGSGNTIYF

v_call: TRBV11-3
d_call: -
j_call: TRBJ2-2
cdr3_nt: TGTGCCAGCAGCTTAGAAGGCGGGGAGCTGTTTTTT
cdr3_aa: CASSLEGGELFF

v_call: TRBV28
d_call: TRBD2
j_call: TRBJ2-7
cdr3_nt: TGTGCCAGCAGTCTCCCCGGGGGGCGGGAGGTTTCCTACGAGCAGTACTTC
cdr3_aa: CASSLPGGREVSYEQYF

v_call: TRBV5-1
d_call: -
j_call: TRBJ1-3
cdr3_nt: TGCGCCAGCAGCTTTGCTGGAAACACCATATATTTT
cdr3_aa: CASSFAGNTIYF

v_call: TRBV6-5
d_call: -
j_call: TRBJ2-5
cdr3_nt: TGTGCCAGCAGTCGAAATAGATTAGAACAAGAGACCCAGTACTTC
cdr3_aa: CASSRNRLEQETQYF

v_call: TRBV7-2
d_call: TRBD1
j_call: TRBJ1-4
cdr3_nt: TGTGCCAGCAGCAGAACATCCAGGGGGCTCTGGGAAAAACTGTTTTTT
cdr3_aa: CASSRTSRGLWEKLFF

v_call: TRBV6-5
d_call: -
j_call: TRBJ1-5
cdr3_nt: TGTGCCAGCAGTTACGAAATCCAAGGTCAGCCCCAGCATTTT
cdr3_aa: CASSYEIQGQPQHF

v_call: TRBV9
d_call: -
j_call: TRBJ1-1
cdr3_nt: TGTGCCAGCAGCACTACTTCACAGGGGAACACTGAAGCTTTCTTT
cdr3_aa: CASSTTSQGNTEAFF

v_call: TRBV6-1
d_call: -
j_call: TRBJ1-5
cdr3_nt: TGTGCCAGCCGTTCAGGGGATCAGCCCCAGCATTTT
cdr3_aa: CASRSGDQPQHF

v_call: TRBV6-1
d_call: -
j_call: TRBJ1-6
cdr3_nt: TGTGCCAGCAGTGAACGAGGGAATTCACCCCTCCACTTT
cdr3_aa: CASSERGNSPLHF

v_call: TRBV5-8
d_call: -
j_call: TRBJ2-7
cdr3_nt: TGTGCCAGCACTCCGAGGTACGAGCAGTACTTC
cdr3_aa: CASTPRYEQYF

v_call: TRBV6-6
d_call: TRBD1
j_call: TRBJ2-2
cdr3_nt: TGTGCCACCCGGACAGGGAGGACGACCGGGGAGCTGTTTTTT
cdr3_aa: CATRTGRTTGELFF

v_call: TRBV7-8
d_call: -
j_call: TRBJ1-4
cdr3_nt: TGTGCCAGCAGCTTAGAGGCAGCAACTAATGAAAAACTGTTTTTT
cdr3_aa: CASSLEAATNEKLFF

v_call: TRBV6-1
d_call: TRBD1
j_call: TRBJ2-7
cdr3_nt: TGTGCCAGCAGTGCAACCGGGACAGGGAGGAGCGGGAAGCCCTACGAGCAGTACTTC
cdr3_aa: CASSATGTGRSGKPYEQYF